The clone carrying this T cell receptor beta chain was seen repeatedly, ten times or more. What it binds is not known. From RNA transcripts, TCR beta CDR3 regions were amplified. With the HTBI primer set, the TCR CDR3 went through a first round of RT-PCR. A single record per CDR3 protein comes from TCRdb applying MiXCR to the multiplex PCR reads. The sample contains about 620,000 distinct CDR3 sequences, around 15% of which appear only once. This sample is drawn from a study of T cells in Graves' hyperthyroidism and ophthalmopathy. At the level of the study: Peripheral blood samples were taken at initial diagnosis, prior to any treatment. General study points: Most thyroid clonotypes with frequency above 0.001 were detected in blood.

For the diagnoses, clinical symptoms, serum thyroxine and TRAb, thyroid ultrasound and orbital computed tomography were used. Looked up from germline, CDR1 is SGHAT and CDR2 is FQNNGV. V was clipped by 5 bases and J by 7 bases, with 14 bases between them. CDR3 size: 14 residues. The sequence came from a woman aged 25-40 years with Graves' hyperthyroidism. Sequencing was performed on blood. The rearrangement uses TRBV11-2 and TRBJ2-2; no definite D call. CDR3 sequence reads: CASSPGRRDGELFF. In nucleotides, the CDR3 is TGTGCCAGCAGCCCCGGGCGACGAGACGGGGAGCTGTTTTTT.